This TCR beta chain was identified during a study of shared clonotypes between healthy human individuals. Healthy and HIV-negative, the adult donors had no recent acute infections or vaccinations. A CD45RA+ naive subset and a CD45RA-negative memory subset were split from CD4+ cells. Genomic DNA belonging to each subset was distributed in equal measure over several immunoSEQ plates. The repertoire was sequenced with immunoSEQ multiplex PCR; TCRdb's copy has only in-frame clones and lacks some. The profile covers about 2 million clones, with 85% to 95% appearing a single time and under 0.15% taken by the ten largest. Sequencing input: naive CD4+ T cells sorted from blood. The subset here: CD45RA+ positively selected. The sequence derives from a man in his late teens or twenties in good health.

The CDR3 loop is CAISDGLAGYEQYF. For the CDR3, the DNA is TGTGCCATCAGTGACGGACTAGCGGGCTACGAGCAGTACTTC. This chain joins TRBV10-3 and TRBJ2-7; 11 bases map to TRBD2. Trimming removed 3 bases from V and 3 bases from J; junction bases left unmatched: 1. This CDR3 spans 14 amino acids. Germline-derived CDR1 and CDR2 are ENHRY and SYGVKD.